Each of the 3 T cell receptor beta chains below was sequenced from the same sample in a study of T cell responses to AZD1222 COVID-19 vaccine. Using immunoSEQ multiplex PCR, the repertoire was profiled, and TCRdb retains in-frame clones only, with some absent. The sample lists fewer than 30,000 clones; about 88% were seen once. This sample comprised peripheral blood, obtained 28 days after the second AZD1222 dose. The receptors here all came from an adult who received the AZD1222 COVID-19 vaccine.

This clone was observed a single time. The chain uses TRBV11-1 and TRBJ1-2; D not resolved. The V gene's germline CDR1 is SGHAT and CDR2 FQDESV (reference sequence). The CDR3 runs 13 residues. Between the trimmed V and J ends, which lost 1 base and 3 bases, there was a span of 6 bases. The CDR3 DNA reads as TGTGCCAGCAGCTTAGACGGAGACTATGGCTACACCTTC. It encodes CASSLDGDYGYTF.

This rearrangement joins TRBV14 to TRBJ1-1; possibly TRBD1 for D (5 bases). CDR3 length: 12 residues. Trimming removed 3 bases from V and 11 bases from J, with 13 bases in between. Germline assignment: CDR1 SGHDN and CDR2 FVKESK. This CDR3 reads CASSQTGTRAFF. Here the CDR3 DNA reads TGTGCCAGCAGCCAGACCGGGACCCGGGCTTTCTTT.

The CDR3 reads CATSRSPRDTSNQPQHF. The CDR3 DNA reads TGTGCCACCAGCAGATCGCCCCGGGACACCAGCAATCAGCCCCAGCATTTT. V is TRBV15 and J is TRBJ1-5; weak D call: TRBD1 (6 bases). This CDR3 region has 17 residues. Germline V gene sequence: CDR1 LNHNV, CDR2 YYDKDF (reference sequence). V lost 2 bases to trimming and J lost 1 base, with 15 bases between them.